Sequencing of this T cell receptor beta chain was carried out in a study of blood T cell repertoires in COVID-19. This clone was detected once. Donors in Cohort 3 counted as recovered after two negative PCRs, clearance, or symptom resolution. The V gene lost 6 bases and the J gene lost 4 bases, with 15 bases spanning the gap. Germline V gene data show CDR1 as SNHLY and CDR2 as FYNNEI. CDR3 length: 14 residues. Clones were read by immunoSEQ multiplex PCR, and TCRdb kept only the in-frame ones, dropping some. Among under 350,000 clones listed, 86% were seen once. The sequence derives from a man aged 25-45 years who had recovered from COVID-19. Sequences were obtained from PBMCs or T cells enriched from blood (not recorded which). This chain connects TRBV2 to TRBJ2-5; D might be TRBD1 (6 bases). For the CDR3, the DNA is TGTGCCAGCAGGCTGGACAGTGTTGGAGAGACCCAGTACTTC. It encodes CASRLDSVGETQYF. The whole variable domain, filled in from reference TRBV2 and TRBJ2-5, reads EPEVTQTPSHQVTQMGQEVILRCVPISNHLYFYWYRQILGQKVEFLVSFYNNEISEKSEIFDDQFSVERPDGSNFTLKIRSTKLEDSAMYFCASRLDSVGETQYFGPGTRLLVL.